Presented here are 7 T cell receptor beta chains from one specimen sequenced in a study of T-cell reconstitution after alpha-beta-depleted transplantation in children. Unique molecular identifiers were incorporated into the prepared TCRbeta library. Using its own MiXCR run on the PCR reads, TCRdb lists one record per CDR3 protein. This table has 440,000 or so distinct CDR3 sequences, over 40% appearing once. The material sequenced was PBMCs, taken before TCRalphabeta/CD19-depleted stem cell transplant. The source of these receptors is a girl aged 2-10 years with aplastic anemia, due to receive a stem cell transplant.

J is TRBJ1-2 and V is TRBV21-1; the table's D call, TRBD1, has no DNA check behind it. TRBV21-1 is assigned pseudogene status. The CDR3 contains 14 residues. The CDR3: CASSKRERSYGYTF. DNA of the CDR3: TGTGCCAGCAGCAAAAGGGAGAGGTCCTATGGCTACACCTTC.

This clonotype was detected many times. CDR3 amino acids: CASSRGYLGNNEQFF. DNA for the CDR3: TGTGCCAGCAGCCGGGGGTATCTAGGAAACAATGAGCAGTTCTTC. The chain is built from TRBV14 and TRBJ2-1, with D possibly being TRBD1 or TRBD2 (5 bases each). The V gene lost 4 bases and the J gene lost 5 bases, with 15 bases spanning the gap. This CDR3 has 15 amino acids. In germline, CDR1 is SGHDN, CDR2 FVKESK.

The genes are TRBV12-3 or TRBV12-4 and TRBJ1-3; no clear D gene. Trimming pared 2 bases from V and 8 bases from J, leaving 7 bases between. The length of the CDR3 is 12 residues. This CDR3 is CASSLMRDTIYF. As DNA, the CDR3 is TGTGCCAGCAGTTTAATGCGAGACACCATATATTTT.

The chain couples TRBV5-1 to TRBJ2-3; TRBD2 aligns across 9 bases. V dropped 1 base and J dropped 2; count of bases not matched to a gene: 8. Germline values: CDR1 SGHRS, CDR2 YFSETQ. This CDR3 has 17 amino acids. In DNA form, the CDR3 reads TGCGCCAGCAGCTTGCGAGGCGGGGGGGCGTTCACAGATACGCAGTATTTT. Translated: CASSLRGGGAFTDTQYF.

This clonotype was detected only once. V usage is TRBV4-1 and J usage is TRBJ1-1; D ambiguous. V shed 3 bases and J shed 0 bases, with 23 bases lying between them. The CDR3 is made up of 19 amino acids. CDR1 MGHRA and CDR2 YSYEKL come from the germline V gene. The DNA of the CDR3 is TGCGCCAGCAGCCAGGCAGACGGGCCCGGCGGACTTATGAACACTGAAGCTTTCTTT. It is translated as CASSQADGPGGLMNTEAFF.

In its sample, this clonotype was seen once. The chain couples TRBV29-1 to TRBJ2-5, with 7 bases matching TRBD2. The CDR3 runs 12 residues. Trimming cost V 4 bases and J 3 bases; bases outside gene matches: 2. The germline CDR1 and CDR2 sequences are SQVTM and ANQGSEA. The CDR3 DNA reads as TGCAGCGTTGGGGGGACTAAAGAGACCCAGTACTTC. It yields the protein CSVGGTKETQYF.

The chain has TRBV20-1 and TRBJ1-2; 9 positions agree with TRBD1. The trim removed 6 bases at V and 3 bases at J, leaving 5 bases unmatched. The CDR3 consists of 13 residues. The germline gives CDR1 DFQATT, CDR2 SNEGSKA (reference sequence). The CDR3 here is CSAPRTGDYGYTF. The CDR3 DNA sequence: TGCAGTGCGCCGAGGACAGGGGACTATGGCTACACCTTC.